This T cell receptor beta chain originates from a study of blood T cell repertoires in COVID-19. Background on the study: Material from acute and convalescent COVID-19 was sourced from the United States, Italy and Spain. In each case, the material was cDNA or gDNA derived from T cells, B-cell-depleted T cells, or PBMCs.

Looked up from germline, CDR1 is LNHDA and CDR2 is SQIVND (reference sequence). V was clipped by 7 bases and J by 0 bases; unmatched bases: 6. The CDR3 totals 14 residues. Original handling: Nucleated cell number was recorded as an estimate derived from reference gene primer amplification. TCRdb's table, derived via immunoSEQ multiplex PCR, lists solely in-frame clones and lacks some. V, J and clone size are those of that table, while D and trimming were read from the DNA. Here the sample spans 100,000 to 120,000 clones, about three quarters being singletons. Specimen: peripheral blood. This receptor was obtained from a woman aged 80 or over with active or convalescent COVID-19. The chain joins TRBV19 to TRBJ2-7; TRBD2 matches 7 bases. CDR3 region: CASKPQRGSYEQYF. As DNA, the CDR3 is TGTGCCAGTAAACCGCAGCGGGGCTCCTACGAGCAGTACTTC.